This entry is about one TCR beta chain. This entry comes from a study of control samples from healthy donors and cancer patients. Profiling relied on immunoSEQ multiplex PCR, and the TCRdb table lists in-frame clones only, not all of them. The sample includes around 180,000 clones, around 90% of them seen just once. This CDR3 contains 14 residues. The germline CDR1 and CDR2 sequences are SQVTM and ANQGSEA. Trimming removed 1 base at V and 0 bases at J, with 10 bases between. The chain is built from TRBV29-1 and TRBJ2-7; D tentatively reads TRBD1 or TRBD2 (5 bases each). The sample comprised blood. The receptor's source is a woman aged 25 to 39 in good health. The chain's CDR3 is CSVEVGGSSYEQYF. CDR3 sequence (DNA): TGCAGCGTTGAAGTTGGGGGTAGCTCCTACGAGCAGTACTTC.